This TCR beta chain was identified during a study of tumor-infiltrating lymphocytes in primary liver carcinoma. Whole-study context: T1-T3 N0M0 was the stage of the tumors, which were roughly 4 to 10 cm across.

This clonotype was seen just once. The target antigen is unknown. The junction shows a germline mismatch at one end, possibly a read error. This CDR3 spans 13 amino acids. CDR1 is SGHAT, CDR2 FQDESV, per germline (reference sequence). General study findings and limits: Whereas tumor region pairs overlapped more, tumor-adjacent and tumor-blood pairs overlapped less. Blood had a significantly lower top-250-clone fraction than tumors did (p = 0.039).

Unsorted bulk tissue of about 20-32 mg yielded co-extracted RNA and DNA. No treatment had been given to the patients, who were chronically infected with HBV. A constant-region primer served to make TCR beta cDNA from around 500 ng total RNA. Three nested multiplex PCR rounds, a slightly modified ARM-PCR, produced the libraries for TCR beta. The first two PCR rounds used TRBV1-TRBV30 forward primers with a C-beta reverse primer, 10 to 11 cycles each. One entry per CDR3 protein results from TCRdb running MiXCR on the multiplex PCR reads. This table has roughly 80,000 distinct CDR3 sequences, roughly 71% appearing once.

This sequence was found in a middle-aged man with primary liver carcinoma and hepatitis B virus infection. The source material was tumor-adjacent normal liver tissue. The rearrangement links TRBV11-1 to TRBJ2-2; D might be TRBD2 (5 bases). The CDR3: CASSLVRFGKLFF. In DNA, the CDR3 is TGTGCCAGCAGTTTAGTACGTTTCGGGAAACTGTTTTTT. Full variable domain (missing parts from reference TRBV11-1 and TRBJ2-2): EAEVAQSPRYKITEKSQAVAFWCDPISGHATLYWYRQILGQGPELLVQFQDESVVDDSQLPKDRFSAERLKGVDSTLKIQPAELGDSAMYLCASSLVRFGKLFFGEGSRLTVL.